This T cell receptor (beta chain) is drawn from a study of blood T cells in healthy people across ages. With a J-beta primer mix and a sample-barcoded 5' primer, a second PCR ran about 7 to 12 cycles. Using its own MiXCR run on the 5' RACE reads, TCRdb lists one record per CDR3 protein. The sample consists of roughly 1.7 million distinct CDR3 sequences, roughly 32% of them appearing once. Isolating PBMCs gave at least 6 million of these cells per sample. The sample consisted of blood. This clonotype was sampled from a woman aged 30 to 39 in good health.

The DNA for the CDR3 is TGTGCCAGCAGCTCTGGACAGGGGGCCGGTACTGAAGCTTTCTTT. This codes for CASSSGQGAGTEAFF. This chain uses TRBV7-9 with TRBJ1-1; 11 positions agree with TRBD1. CDR3 length equals 15 residues. Germline V gene data show CDR1 as SEHNR and CDR2 as FQNEAQ (reference sequence). Losses at the gene ends were 4 bases for V and 5 bases for J; bases not matched to a gene: 6.